The 18 T cell receptor beta chains below come from one sample, sequenced in a study of T cells in Graves' hyperthyroidism and ophthalmopathy. RNA transcripts served as the template for amplifying TCR beta CDR3 regions. When the TCR CDR3 underwent first-round RT-PCR, the HTBI primer set was used. Each CDR3 protein is one row after TCRdb ran MiXCR on the multiplex PCR reads. Altogether under 500,000 distinct CDR3 sequences are present, roughly 13% being singletons, with the ten largest covering 28%. Sequenced: blood. The receptors were gathered from a man between 45 and 60 years old with Graves' ophthalmopathy.

In this sample, this clonotype turned up a few times. The gene calls are TRBV5-6 and TRBJ1-5; D might be TRBD1 (6 bases). The V end lost 3 bases, the J end lost 9 bases, and 10 bases lay between the germline ends. The CDR3 is 12 residues long. Germline V gene lookup returns CDR1 SGHDT and CDR2 YYEEEE. The CDR3 sequence: CASSYREGPQHF. In DNA form, the CDR3 reads TGTGCCAGCAGCTACAGGGAGGGGCCCCAGCATTTT.

This clonotype was detected a few times. The rearrangement joins TRBV27 to TRBJ2-1; the D is unclear. The V end was cut by 8 bases, the J end by 0 bases, with 8 bases between. The CDR3 has 13 residues. Germline-derived CDR1 and CDR2 are MNHEY and SMNVEV (reference sequence). CDR3 loop: CASRSLSYNEQFF. CDR3 bases: TGTGCCAGCCGTAGTCTCTCCTACAATGAGCAGTTCTTC.

This clonotype was counted ten times or more. The genes are TRBV3-1 and TRBJ2-3; D possibly corresponds to TRBD1 (5 bases). V was cut by 1 base and J by 4 bases, with 12 bases left in between. The CDR3 is made up of 15 amino acids. The germline V gene encodes CDR1 LGHDT and CDR2 YNNKEL (reference sequence). The CDR3 coding sequence is TGTGCCAGCAGCCAAGGCCTGTTAGGGGCAGATACGCAGTATTTT. Amino acids: CASSQGLLGADTQYF.

This clonotype was recorded many times. The rearrangement joins TRBV30 to TRBJ1-6; D is uncertain. Trimming took 2 bases from V and 7 from J, leaving 12 bases between them. This CDR3 has 14 residues. Germline V gene lookup returns CDR1 GTSNPN and CDR2 SVGIG (reference sequence). Written as DNA, the CDR3 is TGTGCCTGGAGTATACATGCTGTCAATTCACCCCTCCACTTT. Amino acids: CAWSIHAVNSPLHF.

This clonotype has ten or more counts. The chain has TRBV3-1 and TRBJ1-6; no firm D call. The germline V gene encodes CDR1 LGHDT and CDR2 YNNKEL (reference sequence). V was cut by 5 bases and J by 8 bases, with 7 bases left in between. The CDR3 runs 12 residues. CDR3 DNA: TGTGCCAGCAGCAACTTGGATTCACCCCTCCACTTT. It specifies CASSNLDSPLHF. Full variable domain (remainder filled in from reference TRBV3-1 and TRBJ1-6): DTAVSQTPKYLVTQMGNDKSIKCEQNLGHDTMYWYKQDSKKFLKIMFSYNNKELIINETVPNRFSPKSPDKAHLNLHINSLELGDSAVYFCASSNLDSPLHFGNGTRLTVT.

A note on this clonotype: One junction end disagrees with the germline gene, perhaps due to a read error. This chain uses TRBV12-3 or TRBV12-4 with TRBJ2-1; tentatively, D is TRBD1 (5 bases). The CDR3 consists of 11 residues. The CDR3 region is CASSPDKEQFF. Written as DNA, the CDR3 is TGTGCCAGCAGCCCGGACAAGGAGCAGTTCTTC.

The V call is TRBV11-2, the J call TRBJ1-2, with D perhaps matching TRBD1 (6 bases). The CDR3 extends over 14 amino acids. Germline V gene sequence: CDR1 SGHAT, CDR2 FQNNGV. With 3 bases removed from V and 8 bases from J, the gap between germline ends came to 16 bases. CDR3 nucleotides: TGTGCCAGCAGCTTTTCGGCAGGGGCGGGAGGCTACACCTTC. This encodes CASSFSAGAGGYTF.

The V and J genes are TRBV4-1 and TRBJ2-1; TRBD2 matches at 9 bases. Germline assignment: CDR1 MGHRA and CDR2 YSYEKL. The CDR3 sequence is 15 residues long. The J segment lost 9 bases and the V segment lost 3 bases, leaving 9 bases of the junction unmatched. The chain's CDR3 is CASSQNSGSEGEQFF. CDR3 coding DNA: TGCGCCAGCAGCCAGAATAGCGGGAGTGAAGGTGAGCAGTTCTTC.

The chain employs TRBV30 and TRBJ1-1, with D maybe TRBD1 (5 bases). The CDR3 is 12 residues long. Germline assignment: CDR1 GTSNPN and CDR2 SVGIG (reference sequence). The V gene lost 6 bases and the J gene lost 3 bases, with 11 bases spanning the gap. CDR3 region: CACGRVDTEAFF. The CDR3 bases are TGTGCCTGTGGCAGGGTGGACACTGAAGCTTTCTTT.

This clonotype has ten or more counts. The rearrangement uses TRBV30 and TRBJ1-5, with D possibly being TRBD1 (6 bases). The CDR3 extends over 14 amino acids. Germline V gene lookup returns CDR1 GTSNPN and CDR2 SVGIG (reference sequence). Trimming took 2 bases from V and 7 from J, leaving 15 bases between them. The CDR3 sequence is CAWSPRGGRQPQHF. As DNA, the CDR3 is TGTGCCTGGAGTCCAAGGGGGGGGAGGCAGCCCCAGCATTTT.

This clonotype has more than one count but fewer than ten. Germline is not matched at one junction end, which may reflect a read error. The CDR3 sequence is CSARTPSGSYNERFF. DNA for the CDR3: TGCAGTGCTAGAACTCCCAGCGGGAGTTACAATGAGCGGTTCTTC. The rearrangement joins TRBV20-1 to TRBJ2-1; 8 bases map to TRBD2. CDR3 length: 15 amino acids. Germline CDR1 is DFQATT and CDR2 is SNEGSKA (reference sequence).

V is TRBV15 and J is TRBJ2-5; D gene unclear. Germline V CDR1 and CDR2: LNHNV, YYDKDF (reference sequence). CDR3 length: 12 amino acids. The germline V and J ends were trimmed by 4 bases and 5 bases, with 8 bases remaining between them. The CDR3 nucleotides read TGTGCCACCAGCAACACGCCCGAGACCCAGTACTTC. Translation gives CATSNTPETQYF. The full variable domain, in which reference TRBV15 and TRBJ2-5 provide the parts outside the CDR3, is DAMVIQNPRYQVTQFGKPVTLSCSQTLNHNVMYWYQQKSSQAPKLLFHYYDKDFNNEADTPDNFQSRRPNTSFCFLDIRSPGLGDTAMYLCATSNTPETQYFGPGTRLLVL.

This clonotype was picked up many times. V usage is TRBV4-1 and J usage is TRBJ1-5; D unclear. The CDR3 is made up of 18 amino acids. V was shortened by 0 bases and J by 9 bases, with 24 bases between the two germline ends. Germline lookup yields CDR1 MGHRA and CDR2 YSYEKL. CDR3 residues: CASSQDWWHSSPVGPQHF. The DNA of the CDR3 is TGCGCCAGCAGCCAAGATTGGTGGCACTCCTCCCCCGTAGGGCCCCAGCATTTT.

On this clonotype: A much larger clone is a single base away; this may be a read error. CDR3 protein: CTSSLGGLAEAFF. The CDR3 DNA follows: TGTACCAGCAGCCTAGGGGGGTTGGCTGAAGCTTTCTTT. V gene TRBV11-2 combines with J gene TRBJ1-1, with D maybe TRBD1 (6 bases). Per the germline V gene, CDR1 is SGHAT and CDR2 is FQNNGV. CDR3 length: 13 residues. Full variable domain (remainder filled in from reference TRBV11-2 and TRBJ1-1): EAGVAQSPRYKIIEKRQSVAFWCNPISGHATLYWYQQILGQGPKLLIQFQNNGVVDDSQLPKDRFSAERLKGVDSTLKIQPAKLEDSAVYLCTSSLGGLAEAFFGQGTRLTVV.

This clonotype has at least ten counts. The genes are TRBV28 and TRBJ2-5, with D hard to call. CDR1 MDHEN and CDR2 SYDVKM come from the germline V gene. The CDR3 extends over 15 amino acids. V lost 5 bases and J lost 1, with 14 bases in between. CDR3 DNA sequence: TGTGCCAGCAGTAGCGTATTGAGGCGCCAAGAGACCCAGTACTTC. It specifies CASSSVLRRQETQYF. The full variable domain, in which reference TRBV28 and TRBJ2-5 provide the parts outside the CDR3, is DVKVTQSSRYLVKRTGEKVFLECVQDMDHENMFWYRQDPGLGLRLIYFSYDVKMKEKGDIPEGYSVSREKKERFSLILESASTNQTSMYLCASSSVLRRQETQYFGPGTRLLVL.

The V and J genes are TRBV7-2 and TRBJ2-3; 11 bases agree with TRBD2. CDR1 is SGHTA, CDR2 FQGNSA, per germline. The CDR3 covers 17 residues. J was trimmed by 3 bases and V by 1 base; bases with no gene match: 6. CDR3 in DNA: TGTGCCAGCAGCTTAGTCGGGTCTAGCGGGAGGACAGATACGCAGTATTTT. This sequence encodes CASSLVGSSGRTDTQYF. Full variable domain (remainder filled in from reference TRBV7-2 and TRBJ2-3): GAGVSQSPSNKVTEKGKDVELRCDPISGHTALYWYRQSLGQGLEFLIYFQGNSAPDKSGLPSDRFSAERTGGSVSTLTIQRTQQEDSAVYLCASSLVGSSGRTDTQYFGPGTRLTVL.

This clonotype has only a few counts. This chain links TRBV28 with TRBJ1-5, with D possibly matching TRBD1 (5 bases). This CDR3 has 15 amino acids. With 7 bases removed from V and 2 bases from J, the gap between germline ends came to 15 bases. Germline values: CDR1 MDHEN, CDR2 SYDVKM. The chain's CDR3 is CASTPSGGGNQPQHF. As DNA, the CDR3 is TGTGCCAGCACCCCATCTGGGGGAGGCAATCAGCCCCAGCATTTT.

The sample holds many counts of this clonotype. V gene TRBV5-8 combines with J gene TRBJ2-5, with D maybe TRBD2 (5 bases). The V gene lost 1 base and the J gene lost 4 bases, with 11 bases spanning the gap. CDR1 is SGHTS and CDR2 is YDEGEE in the germline V gene. This CDR3 is 14 amino acids long. CDR3 loop: CASSLTSIRETQYF. The CDR3 nucleotides are TGTGCCAGCAGCTTGACTAGTATAAGAGAGACCCAGTACTTC.